The next 13 T cell receptor beta chains were all read from a single sample in a study of response to subunit inactivated influenza vaccine. TCRdb re-called the RT-PCR reads with MiXCR, one entry per CDR3 protein. Of under 550,000 distinct CDR3 sequences listed, about 7.2% are singletons. The sample was PBMCs from blood, taken about 23 months after vaccination. Receptors originate from a man aged 50-75 years who received an inactivated influenza vaccine.

This clonotype has only a few counts. This chain joins TRBV5-1 and TRBJ2-7; 8 bases match TRBD2. CDR3 length: 16 amino acids. V lost 5 bases to trimming and J lost 1 base; unmatched junction nucleotides: 11. Per germline, CDR1 SGHRS and CDR2 YFSETQ. CDR3 sequence reads: CASSFSAGGASYEQYF. CDR3 nucleotide sequence: TGCGCCAGCAGTTTTTCTGCGGGGGGCGCATCCTACGAGCAGTACTTC.

In its sample, this clonotype was seen many times. V gene TRBV7-2 combines with J gene TRBJ2-1; D might be TRBD1 (6 bases). Germline CDR1 SGHTA, CDR2 FQGNSA. V lost 2 bases and J lost 2, with 16 bases in between. CDR3 length: 17 amino acids. The CDR3 loop is CASSLPLGRQAYNEQFF. For the CDR3, the DNA is TGTGCCAGCAGCTTACCCTTGGGCCGACAGGCCTACAATGAGCAGTTCTTC. Drawing the rest from reference TRBV7-2 and TRBJ2-1, the complete variable domain is GAGVSQSPSNKVTEKGKDVELRCDPISGHTALYWYRQSLGQGLEFLIYFQGNSAPDKSGLPSDRFSAERTGGSVSTLTIQRTQQEDSAVYLCASSLPLGRQAYNEQFFGPGTRLTVL.

This clonotype has ten or more counts. This sequence joins TRBV2 and TRBJ1-4; D uncertain. The CDR3 loop spans 14 amino acids. Trimming removed 6 bases from V and 0 bases from J, with 8 bases in between. Germline CDR1 and CDR2: SNHLY and FYNNEI. CDR3 nucleotides: TGTGCCAGCAGGAAACAAGCAACTAATGAAAAACTGTTTTTT. This gives the protein CASRKQATNEKLFF. Using reference TRBV2 and TRBJ1-4 for the parts outside the CDR3, the full variable domain is EPEVTQTPSHQVTQMGQEVILRCVPISNHLYFYWYRQILGQKVEFLVSFYNNEISEKSEIFDDQFSVERPDGSNFTLKIRSTKLEDSAMYFCASRKQATNEKLFFGSGTQLSVL.

This clonotype was observed many times. V is TRBV2 and J is TRBJ1-2; D possibly corresponds to TRBD1 (6 bases). CDR3 length: 15 residues. The V and J ends lost 1 base and 2 bases respectively, with 11 bases between them. Germline lookup yields CDR1 SNHLY and CDR2 FYNNEI. CDR3 nucleotide sequence: TGTGCCAGCAGTGAAGGCGCGACAGGAAACTATGGCTACACCTTC. It translates to CASSEGATGNYGYTF. Looking up the rest from reference TRBV2 and TRBJ1-2 gives the full variable domain: EPEVTQTPSHQVTQMGQEVILRCVPISNHLYFYWYRQILGQKVEFLVSFYNNEISEKSEIFDDQFSVERPDGSNFTLKIRSTKLEDSAMYFCASSEGATGNYGYTFGSGTRLTVV.

The rearrangement uses TRBV5-1 and TRBJ2-3, with 8 bases that match TRBD2. CDR3 length: 16 residues. Per germline, CDR1 SGHRS and CDR2 YFSETQ. V was clipped by 1 base and J by 2 bases; unmatched bases: 6. CDR3 nucleotide sequence: TGCGCCAGCAGCTTGATGGCGGGAGGCCACACAGATACGCAGTATTTT. Its protein product is CASSLMAGGHTDTQYF.

The chain links TRBV12-3 or TRBV12-4 to TRBJ1-1; possible D gene TRBD1, 6 bases. The CDR3 has 16 residues. The germline V and J ends were trimmed by 4 bases and 0 bases, with 15 bases remaining between them. CDR3 region: CASSSQQGRVNTEAFF. The CDR3 DNA sequence: TGTGCCAGCAGTTCCCAACAGGGAAGAGTGAACACTGAAGCTTTCTTT.

In its sample, this clonotype was seen a few times. V is TRBV7-8 and J is TRBJ1-1; D might be TRBD1 (5 bases). Trimming left V 0 bases short and J 6 bases short, with 17 bases between. Per germline, CDR1 SGHVS and CDR2 FQNEAQ. The length of the CDR3 is 16 residues. CDR3 in amino acids: CASSLAGRQVNAEAFF. The CDR3 nucleotides read TGTGCCAGCAGCTTAGCGGGGCGGCAGGTCAATGCTGAAGCTTTCTTT. Filled out from reference TRBV7-8 and TRBJ1-1, the complete variable domain reads GAGVSQSPRYKVAKRGQDVALRCDPISGHVSLFWYQQALGQGPEFLTYFQNEAQLDKSGLPSDRFFAERPEGSVSTLKIQRTQQEDSAVYLCASSLAGRQVNAEAFFGQGTRLTVV.

The chain combines TRBV5-1 with TRBJ2-3; 9 bases line up with TRBD2. The length of the CDR3 is 16 residues. V trimming: 1 base; J trimming: 0 bases; junction bases outside the gene matches: 3. Germline CDR1 reads SGHRS; CDR2 reads YFSETQ. The CDR3 loop is CASSLLLAGSTDTQYF. CDR3 nucleotide sequence: TGCGCCAGCAGCTTGCTTCTAGCGGGGAGCACAGATACGCAGTATTTT.

This clonotype was picked up a small number of times. The chain uses TRBV4-3 and TRBJ1-2; D unclear. V lost 0 bases to trimming and J lost 4 bases, with 12 bases between them. The length of the CDR3 is 15 residues. In germline, CDR1 is LGHNA, CDR2 YSLEER. CDR3 nucleotides: TGCGCCAGCAGCCAAGATTATGGGGAGGCCTATGGCTACACCTTC. This codes for CASSQDYGEAYGYTF.

Comments on this clonotype: The junction does not match germline at one end; this may be a read error. J is TRBJ2-5 and V is TRBV7-7; D possibly corresponds to TRBD1 (6 bases). The germline CDR1 and CDR2 sequences are SSHAT and FNYEAQ (reference sequence). The CDR3 loop spans 14 amino acids. The CDR3 sequence: CASSRLGAQETQYF. CDR3 DNA sequence: TGTGCTAGCAGCCGTTTGGGGGCCCAAGAGACCCAGTACTTC.

This clonotype has only a few counts. The V and J genes are TRBV5-5 and TRBJ2-2; D remains unclear. The CDR3 totals 14 residues. CDR1 and CDR2 (germline): SGHKS, YYEKEE (reference sequence). V lost 2 bases and J lost 5, with 10 bases in between. This CDR3 reads CASSFQTVTGELFF. DNA of the CDR3: TGTGCCAGCAGCTTCCAGACGGTTACCGGGGAGCTGTTTTTT.

This clonotype was detected a few times. J is TRBJ2-5 and V is TRBV12-3 or TRBV12-4; D unresolved. V dropped 2 bases and J dropped 7 bases, with 14 bases sitting between them. The CDR3 runs 14 residues. CDR3 residues: CASSLSRRWGTQYF. In nucleotides, the CDR3 is TGTGCCAGCAGTTTAAGCCGGAGATGGGGGACCCAGTACTTC.

In its sample, this clonotype was seen a few times. The chain uses TRBV5-5 and TRBJ2-1; 7 bases align to TRBD1. Germline V gene sequence: CDR1 SGHKS, CDR2 YYEKEE (reference sequence). CDR3 length: 13 residues. The ends lost 4 bases at V and 8 bases at J; junction bases unmatched: 6. The CDR3 spells CASSRTGSHEQFF. The CDR3, as DNA: TGTGCCAGCAGCAGGACAGGAAGTCATGAGCAGTTCTTC.